This is a list of T cell receptor beta chains from one sample in a study of shared clonotypes between healthy human individuals. Profiled with immunoSEQ multiplex PCR; TCRdb holds only in-frame clones, not every one. Found here are around 2.3 million clones, approximately 95% of them singletons; the top ten hold around 0.13%. Sequenced: naive CD4+ T cells sorted from blood. The receptors derive from a man aged 18-30 years in good health. Each CDR3 is given with its conserved first and last residue. Fields, in order: CDR3 DNA, CDR3 protein, clone size, J gene, V gene, D gene. The D gene is left open where the match is weak. The listing skips clone size in some rows; elsewhere it reads once, few, many or a size class.

CDR3 DNA: TGTGCCAGCAGGGGACAGGGGGCGAGGACTGAAGCTTTCTTT
CDR3 protein: CASRGQGARTEAFF
clone size: once
J gene: TRBJ1-1
V gene: TRBV2
D gene: TRBD1

CDR3 DNA: TGCGCCAGCAGCCAAGGAGGGGGCGGCCAAAACATTCAGTACTTC
CDR3 protein: CASSQGGGGQNIQYF
clone size: .
J gene: TRBJ2-4
V gene: TRBV4-1
D gene: TRBD1

CDR3 DNA: TGTGCCAGCAGCTTAGGGCCAACATCGAACACTGAAGCTTTCTTT
CDR3 protein: CASSLGPTSNTEAFF
clone size: .
J gene: TRBJ1-1
V gene: TRBV7-6
D gene: .

CDR3 DNA: TGTGCCAGCAGGCCCGGGACACTGGACGATCAGCCCCAGCATTTT
CDR3 protein: CASRPGTLDDQPQHF
clone size: .
J gene: TRBJ1-5
V gene: TRBV28
D gene: .

CDR3 DNA: TGTGCCAGCAGCTCATTCGAGCGGGGCTACGAGCAGTACTTC
CDR3 protein: CASSSFERGYEQYF
clone size: .
J gene: TRBJ2-7
V gene: TRBV7-3
D gene: TRBD2

CDR3 DNA: TGTGCCAGCAGATTTCTCGGAGGCACTGAAGCTTTCTTT
CDR3 protein: CASRFLGGTEAFF
clone size: .
J gene: TRBJ1-1
V gene: TRBV27
D gene: .

CDR3 DNA: TGTGCCAGCAGTTTGAGGACAGGTTCAGATACGCAGTATTTT
CDR3 protein: CASSLRTGSDTQYF
clone size: .
J gene: TRBJ2-3
V gene: TRBV28
D gene: TRBD1

CDR3 DNA: TGCGCCAGCAGCTTGGGGACAGGACTCCAAGAGACCCAGTACTTC
CDR3 protein: CASSLGTGLQETQYF
clone size: .
J gene: TRBJ2-5
V gene: TRBV5-1
D gene: TRBD1

CDR3 DNA: TGTGCCAGCAGCAAAGGGACAGGGAGGGGAACTAATGAAAAACTGTTTTTT
CDR3 protein: CASSKGTGRGTNEKLFF
clone size: .
J gene: TRBJ1-4
V gene: TRBV11-3
D gene: TRBD1

CDR3 DNA: TGTGCCAGCAGTTCAGACAGGGACGAGCAGTACTTC
CDR3 protein: CASSSDRDEQYF
clone size: once
J gene: TRBJ2-7
V gene: TRBV6-5
D gene: TRBD1

CDR3 DNA: TGTGCCAGCAGTGAACATCCAGGGGTTGGGGCTGAAGCTTTCTTT
CDR3 protein: CASSEHPGVGAEAFF
clone size: .
J gene: TRBJ1-1
V gene: TRBV6-1
D gene: .

CDR3 DNA: TGTGCCAGCTCACCGCGTCCCGGGACAGGGTCCGGGCCAGGCTTCCTGACTTTC
CDR3 protein: CASSPRPGTGSGPGFLTF
clone size: .
J gene: TRBJ2-6
V gene: TRBV18
D gene: TRBD1

CDR3 DNA: TGTGCCAGCAGTGTTGGCACCGGGGAGCTGTTTTTT
CDR3 protein: CASSVGTGELFF
clone size: few
J gene: TRBJ2-2
V gene: TRBV2
D gene: .

CDR3 DNA: TGTGCCAGCAGTGAATTGGACAGGGACACAGATACGCAGTATTTT
CDR3 protein: CASSELDRDTDTQYF
clone size: .
J gene: TRBJ2-3
V gene: TRBV25-1
D gene: TRBD1

CDR3 DNA: TGTGCCAGCAGCTCGACAGGGGATATTAACACCGGGGAGCTGTTTTTT
CDR3 protein: CASSSTGDINTGELFF
clone size: .
J gene: TRBJ2-2
V gene: TRBV5-4
D gene: TRBD1

CDR3 DNA: TGCGCCAGCAGCTTGGTCGCAGATAATTCACCCCTCCACTTT
CDR3 protein: CASSLVADNSPLHF
clone size: .
J gene: TRBJ1-6
V gene: TRBV5-1
D gene: .

CDR3 DNA: TGTGCCAGCTCACCACGGACGGACTATTCACCCCTCCACTTT
CDR3 protein: CASSPRTDYSPLHF
clone size: .
J gene: TRBJ1-6
V gene: TRBV18
D gene: .

CDR3 DNA: TGCGCCAGCAGCTTGGTCGATGGATTCCTCTCTGGAAACACCATATATTTT
CDR3 protein: CASSLVDGFLSGNTIYF
clone size: .
J gene: TRBJ1-3
V gene: TRBV5-1
D gene: .

CDR3 DNA: TGTGCCAGCAGCTTGGGACAGAATAATTCACCCCTCCACTTT
CDR3 protein: CASSLGQNNSPLHF
clone size: few
J gene: TRBJ1-6
V gene: TRBV7-9
D gene: TRBD1

CDR3 DNA: TGTGCCAGCAGCTTGGCTATGACTAGCGGACACAATGAGCAGTTCTTC
CDR3 protein: CASSLAMTSGHNEQFF
clone size: .
J gene: TRBJ2-1
V gene: TRBV5-8
D gene: TRBD2

CDR3 DNA: TGCAGCGTTGAGGTCACCCTTCCGAACACTGAAGCTTTCTTT
CDR3 protein: CSVEVTLPNTEAFF
clone size: .
J gene: TRBJ1-1
V gene: TRBV29-1
D gene: .

CDR3 DNA: TGTGCCAGCAGTTTACCCGGGACGGGGGAGCTGTTTTTT
CDR3 protein: CASSLPGTGELFF
clone size: once
J gene: TRBJ2-2
V gene: TRBV28
D gene: .

CDR3 DNA: TGTGCCGGAGCCATTTCGCGGGCGGGGGACGATACGCAGTATTTT
CDR3 protein: CAGAISRAGDDTQYF
clone size: .
J gene: TRBJ2-3
V gene: TRBV2
D gene: TRBD2

CDR3 DNA: TGTGCCAGCAGTGAGGGCCCACTCTCCCCGTTCTTC
CDR3 protein: CASSEGPLSPFF
clone size: .
J gene: TRBJ2-1
V gene: TRBV25-1
D gene: .

CDR3 DNA: TGCGCCAGCAGCTTGGGCACAGGGGCGATAACTAATGAAAAACTGTTTTTT
CDR3 protein: CASSLGTGAITNEKLFF
clone size: .
J gene: TRBJ1-4
V gene: TRBV5-1
D gene: TRBD1

CDR3 DNA: TGTGCCAGCAGCTCCCCCCAGACTAGCGTTTTATATTTT
CDR3 protein: CASSSPQTSVLYF
clone size: .
J gene: TRBJ2-3
V gene: TRBV7-3
D gene: TRBD2

CDR3 DNA: TGTGCCAGCAGAGGGACAGCACAAGAGACCCAGTACTTC
CDR3 protein: CASRGTAQETQYF
clone size: .
J gene: TRBJ2-5
V gene: TRBV28
D gene: TRBD1

CDR3 DNA: TGCGCCAGCAGCTCGGACTGGTCGGGTGGCTACACCTTC
CDR3 protein: CASSSDWSGGYTF
clone size: .
J gene: TRBJ1-2
V gene: TRBV5-1
D gene: .

CDR3 DNA: TGCGCCAGCAGCTTGGAGGCTAGCGGGAGCTACGAGCAGTACTTC
CDR3 protein: CASSLEASGSYEQYF
clone size: .
J gene: TRBJ2-7
V gene: TRBV5-1
D gene: TRBD2

CDR3 DNA: TGCGCCAGCAGCAAACCAAGCTACGAGCAGTACTTC
CDR3 protein: CASSKPSYEQYF
clone size: once
J gene: TRBJ2-7
V gene: TRBV5-1
D gene: .

CDR3 DNA: TGTGCCAGCAGTGGGTCCGGGAACAGTCAGCCCCAGCATTTT
CDR3 protein: CASSGSGNSQPQHF
clone size: .
J gene: TRBJ1-5
V gene: TRBV6-1
D gene: .

CDR3 DNA: TGCGCCAGCAGCTCCTCCGGGACAGGGAGCAACGAGCAGTACTTC
CDR3 protein: CASSSSGTGSNEQYF
clone size: .
J gene: TRBJ2-7
V gene: TRBV5-1
D gene: TRBD1